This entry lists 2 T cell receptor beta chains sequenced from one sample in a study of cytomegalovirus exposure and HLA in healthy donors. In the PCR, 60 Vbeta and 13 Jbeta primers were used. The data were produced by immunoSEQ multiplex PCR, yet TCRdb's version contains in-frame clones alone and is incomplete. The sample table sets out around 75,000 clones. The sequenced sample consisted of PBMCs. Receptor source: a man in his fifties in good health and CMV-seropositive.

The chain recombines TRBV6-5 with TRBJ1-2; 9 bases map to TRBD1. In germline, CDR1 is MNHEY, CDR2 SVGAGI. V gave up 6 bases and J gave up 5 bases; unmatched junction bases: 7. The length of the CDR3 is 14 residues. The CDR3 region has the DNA TGTGCCAGCAGCCGGGGACAGGGACTATATGGCTACACCTTC. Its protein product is CASSRGQGLYGYTF.

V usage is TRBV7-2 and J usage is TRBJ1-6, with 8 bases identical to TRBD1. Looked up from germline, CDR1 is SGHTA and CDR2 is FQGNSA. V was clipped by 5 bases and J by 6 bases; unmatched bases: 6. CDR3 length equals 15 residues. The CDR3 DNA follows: TGTGCCAGCAGCCCTAGACAGGGGAGTAATTCACCCCTCCACTTT. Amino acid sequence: CASSPRQGSNSPLHF.